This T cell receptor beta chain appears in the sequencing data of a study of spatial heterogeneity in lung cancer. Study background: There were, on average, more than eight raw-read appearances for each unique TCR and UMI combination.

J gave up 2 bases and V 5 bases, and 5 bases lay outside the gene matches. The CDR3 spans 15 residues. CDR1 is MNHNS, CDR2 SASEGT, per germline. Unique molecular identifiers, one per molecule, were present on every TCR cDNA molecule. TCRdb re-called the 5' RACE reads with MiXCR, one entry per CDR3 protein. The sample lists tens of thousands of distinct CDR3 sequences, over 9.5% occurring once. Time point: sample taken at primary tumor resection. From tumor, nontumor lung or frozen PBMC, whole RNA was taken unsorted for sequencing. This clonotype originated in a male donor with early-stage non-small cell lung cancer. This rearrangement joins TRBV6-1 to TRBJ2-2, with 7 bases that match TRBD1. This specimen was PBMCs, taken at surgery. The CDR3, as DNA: TGTGCCAGCAGTTTCACAGGGGCAAACACCGGGGAGCTGTTTTTT. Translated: CASSFTGANTGELFF.